The clone carrying this TCR delta chain has at least ten counts. This entry comes from a study of γδ T cells in repeated Plasmodium falciparum infection. TCRdb called clones anew from the multiplex PCR reads with CATT. The sample contains 50,000 or so delta-chain clones, roughly 1.5% of which appear only once. This clonotype originated in a pool of human donors (malaria-infected and uninfected, not separated). The sample was gamma-delta T cells from blood.

The CDR3 is CACLGLPTLGDTITTDKLIF. In DNA form, the CDR3 reads TGTGCCTGCCTGGGCCTTCCTACGCTGGGGGATACGATCACCACCGATAAACTCATCTTT. The gene calls are TRDV2 and TRDJ1, with 12 nucleotides matching TRDD3. The J gene, missing from TCRdb, was assigned here through DNA to germline matching. In germline, CDR1 is GEAIGNYY, CDR2 EKD. This CDR3 has 20 residues. J was trimmed by 1 base and V by 7 bases; bases with no gene match: 21.